The 20 T cell receptor beta chains below come from one sample, sequenced in a study of blood T cell repertoires in COVID-19. Only in-frame clones appear in the TCRdb table, and some are missing; sequencing was by immunoSEQ multiplex PCR. This table holds about 90,000 clones, around four fifths found once. The sequencing input was peripheral blood. These receptor sequences come from a woman older than 75 with acute or convalescent COVID-19.

In this sample, this clone turned up a few times. The V gene is TRBV27, the J gene TRBJ1-1; a weak D match, TRBD1 (6 bases). CDR3 length: 14 amino acids. With 3 bases removed from V and 1 base from J, the gap between germline ends came to 9 bases. CDR1 MNHEY and CDR2 SMNVEV come from the germline V gene (reference sequence). The DNA of the CDR3 is TGTGCCAGCAGTTTCAGGGGCTGGAACACTGAAGCTTTCTTT. Translating gives CASSFRGWNTEAFF.

V usage is TRBV6-5 and J usage is TRBJ2-1; D remains ambiguous. V was trimmed by 5 bases and J by 0 bases, leaving 8 bases between them. The CDR3 totals 14 residues. Germline lookup yields CDR1 MNHEY and CDR2 SVGAGI. This chain's CDR3 is CASSKSASYNEQFF. Written as DNA, the CDR3 is TGTGCCAGCAGTAAGAGCGCCTCCTACAATGAGCAGTTCTTC.

V and J are TRBV15 and TRBJ2-1; TRBD2 matches 11 bases. J lost 9 bases, V lost 5 bases, and 9 bases had no gene match. Germline assignment: CDR1 LNHNV and CDR2 YYDKDF (reference sequence). This CDR3 is 15 amino acids long. The CDR3 nucleotides are TGTGCCACCAGCGCCCGAACTAGCGGGAGAGGTGAGCAGTTCTTC. Protein sequence: CATSARTSGRGEQFF. Complete variable domain (other parts from reference TRBV15 and TRBJ2-1): DAMVIQNPRYQVTQFGKPVTLSCSQTLNHNVMYWYQQKSSQAPKLLFHYYDKDFNNEADTPDNFQSRRPNTSFCFLDIRSPGLGDTAMYLCATSARTSGRGEQFFGPGTRLTVL.

The V and J genes are TRBV11-2 and TRBJ2-7; 9 bases are shared with TRBD2. Germline CDR1 and CDR2: SGHAT and FQNNGV. CDR3 size: 13 residues. V was pared by 5 bases and J by 6 bases, with 5 bases of the junction left unmatched. The CDR3 DNA reads TGTGCCAGCAGCCCGGGACTAGCCCTCGAGCAGTACTTC. Amino acid sequence: CASSPGLALEQYF.

As DNA, the CDR3 is TGTGCCAGCAGTCCCAGGGGGAGCAATCAGCCCCAGCATTTT. It translates to CASSPRGSNQPQHF. The chain joins TRBV6-5 to TRBJ1-5; 7 bases align to TRBD1. This CDR3 is built from 14 residues. Germline CDR1 reads MNHEY; CDR2 reads SVGAGI. With 5 bases clipped from V and 1 base from J, the junction kept 2 bases outside the gene matches.

This sequence joins TRBV6-5 and TRBJ2-7, with TRBD2 matching over 8 bases. Germline V gene sequence: CDR1 MNHEY, CDR2 SVGAGI. Germline trimming cut 0 bases from V and 7 bases from J; bases unmatched to any gene: 8. The CDR3 totals 15 residues. This CDR3 is CASSYSGGGMMEQYF. The CDR3 region has the DNA TGTGCCAGCAGTTACTCAGGCGGGGGGATGATGGAGCAGTACTTC.

V usage is TRBV28 and J usage is TRBJ1-4; TRBD1 aligns across 8 bases. The V and J ends lost 6 bases and 11 bases, in that order; junction bases with no gene match: 8. Germline V lookup: CDR1 MDHEN, CDR2 SYDVKM. The CDR3 length is 13 residues. The CDR3 sequence is CASSRNRQGKLFF. CDR3 sequence (DNA): TGTGCCAGCAGCCGAAACCGACAGGGGAAACTGTTTTTT.

The gene calls are TRBV2 and TRBJ1-4; D might be TRBD1 (5 bases). CDR1 and CDR2 from the germline V gene are SNHLY and FYNNEI. V was clipped by 6 bases and J by 4 bases, with 15 bases between them. The CDR3 is 15 residues long. The CDR3 here is CASRPQGRGNEKLFF. The CDR3 nucleotides read TGTGCCAGCAGGCCTCAGGGAAGGGGTAATGAAAAACTGTTTTTT.

This chain connects TRBV28 to TRBJ1-4, with D possibly matching TRBD1 (6 bases). The CDR3 contains 14 residues. The V gene lost 7 bases and the J gene lost 4 bases, with 13 bases spanning the gap. From germline, CDR1 is MDHEN and CDR2 SYDVKM. DNA of the CDR3: TGTGCCAGCAATTTCCGGACAGTTAATGAAAAACTGTTTTTT. Protein product: CASNFRTVNEKLFF.

The rearrangement uses TRBV7-8 and TRBJ1-6; TRBD1 matches 9 bases. CDR1 SGHVS and CDR2 FQNEAQ come from the germline V gene. Losses at the gene ends were 5 bases for V and 4 bases for J; bases not matched to a gene: 6. This CDR3 has 16 amino acids. CDR3 sequence reads: CASSPYRGQYNSPLHF. The CDR3, as DNA: TGTGCCAGCAGCCCCTACAGGGGGCAATATAATTCACCCCTCCACTTT.

The chain couples TRBV4-1 to TRBJ1-5; maybe TRBD1 (6 bases). The CDR3 spans 15 residues. Trimming took 4 bases from V and 4 from J, leaving 14 bases between them. CDR1 MGHRA and CDR2 YSYEKL come from the germline V gene. CDR3: CASSPQGGRNQPQHF. The CDR3 DNA follows: TGCGCCAGCAGCCCACAGGGAGGGAGGAATCAGCCCCAGCATTTT.

The V gene is TRBV3-1 (or the pseudogene TRBV3-2), the J gene TRBJ1-1, with D unclear. Deletions cut 1 base from V and 5 bases from J, with 8 bases between. The CDR3 is 13 residues long. Germline CDR1 is LGHDT and CDR2 is YNNKEL (reference sequence). The CDR3 protein is CASSQGSGTEAFF. CDR3 nucleotide sequence: TGTGCCAGCAGCCAAGGGTCGGGAACTGAAGCTTTCTTT.

The chain joins TRBV4-3 to TRBJ1-4, with 9 bases fitting TRBD1. Germline V gene data show CDR1 as LGHNA and CDR2 as YSLEER. Trimming took 5 bases from V and 5 from J; bases not matched to a gene: 12. The CDR3 is made up of 17 amino acids. In nucleotides, the CDR3 is TGCGCCAGCAGCGCTCACCGGGACAGGGTAGGAAATGAAAAACTGTTTTTT. Translation gives CASSAHRDRVGNEKLFF.

The chain links TRBV7-2 to TRBJ2-2; D perhaps matches TRBD1 (5 bases). Germline CDR1 SGHTA, CDR2 FQGNSA. Trimming stripped 3 bases from V and 0 bases from J, with 11 bases between. CDR3 size: 16 residues. In DNA, the CDR3 is TGTGCCAGCAGCTTTATGGCAGGGTCGAACACCGGGGAGCTGTTTTTT. This gives the protein CASSFMAGSNTGELFF. Combining the CDR3 with reference TRBV7-2 and TRBJ2-2 gives the whole variable domain GAGVSQSPSNKVTEKGKDVELRCDPISGHTALYWYRQSLGQGLEFLIYFQGNSAPDKSGLPSDRFSAERTGGSVSTLTIQRTQQEDSAVYLCASSFMAGSNTGELFFGEGSRLTVL.

This sequence joins TRBV3-1 (or the pseudogene TRBV3-2) and TRBJ2-2, with 7 bases identical to TRBD2. The V gene's germline CDR1 is LGHDT and CDR2 YNNKEL (reference sequence). The CDR3 is made up of 14 amino acids. J was trimmed by 6 bases and V by 4 bases; bases with no gene match: 5. CDR3 coding DNA: TGTGCCAGCAGCCGGACTAGTTTTTCCGGGGAGCTGTTTTTT. It yields the protein CASSRTSFSGELFF.

The chain employs TRBV7-2 and TRBJ1-5; no reliable D call. V lost 1 base, J lost 6 bases, and 7 bases lay in between. Germline CDR1 is SGHTA and CDR2 is FQGNSA. There are 13 residues in the CDR3. CDR3 residues: CASSLELIQPQHF. DNA for the CDR3: TGTGCCAGCAGCTTAGAGCTAATTCAGCCCCAGCATTTT.

This clone was counted a single time. V and J are TRBV28 and TRBJ1-2; TRBD1 aligns across 10 bases. The CDR3 spans 16 residues. Per germline, CDR1 MDHEN and CDR2 SYDVKM. V shed 2 bases, J shed 7 bases, and the junction held 10 bases outside the gene matches. The CDR3 DNA follows: TGTGCCAGCAGTTTACCCGTTCCGGGGACAGGGGTTGGCTACACCTTC. Translating gives CASSLPVPGTGVGYTF.

This rearrangement joins TRBV14 to TRBJ1-3, with D possibly TRBD1 on 6 matching bases. The V gene's germline CDR1 is SGHDN and CDR2 FVKESK. The CDR3 is 15 amino acids. Trimming pared 4 bases from V and 2 bases from J, leaving 12 bases between. CDR3 sequence reads: CASSRVPGAGNTIYF. The CDR3 nucleotides read TGTGCCAGCAGCCGCGTCCCAGGGGCTGGAAACACCATATATTTT. Together with reference TRBV14 and TRBJ1-3, the CDR3 gives the full variable domain: EAGVTQFPSHSVIEKGQTVTLRCDPISGHDNLYWYRRVMGKEIKFLLHFVKESKQDESGMPNNRFLAERTGGTYSTLKVQPAELEDSGVYFCASSRVPGAGNTIYFGEGSWLTVV.

The chain recombines TRBV27 with TRBJ2-3; D is undetermined. There are 12 residues in the CDR3. V was pared by 10 bases and J by 3 bases, with 11 bases between. Germline loops: CDR1 MNHEY, CDR2 SMNVEV (reference sequence). The CDR3: CANTELTDTQYF. As DNA, the CDR3 is TGTGCCAACACGGAGTTGACAGATACGCAGTATTTT.

The chain employs TRBV5-1 and TRBJ2-7, with TRBD2 identical over 8 bases. This CDR3 region has 14 residues. Germline values: CDR1 SGHRS, CDR2 YFSETQ. V dropped 3 bases and J dropped 6; count of bases not matched to a gene: 8. For the CDR3, the DNA is TGCGCCAGCAGCTGGGGGACTAGAAACGGCGAGCAGTACTTC. It codes for CASSWGTRNGEQYF.